What follows are 29 T cell receptor beta chains derived from one specimen sequenced in a study of blood T cell repertoires in COVID-19. Using immunoSEQ multiplex PCR, the repertoire was profiled, and TCRdb retains in-frame clones only, with some absent. The sample includes approximately 100,000 clones, roughly 80% of them seen just once. The material sequenced was peripheral blood. Receptors originate from a woman older than 75 with active or convalescent COVID-19.

The chain has TRBV28 and TRBJ2-1, with TRBD2 as a possible D gene (6 bases). Germline CDR1 MDHEN, CDR2 SYDVKM. V lost 7 bases, J lost 2 bases, and 15 bases lay in between. The CDR3 length is 15 residues. This CDR3 is CASKRGGTPYNEQFF. Written as DNA, the CDR3 is TGTGCCAGCAAAAGAGGCGGGACCCCCTACAATGAGCAGTTCTTC.

The chain carries TRBV6-5 and TRBJ1-6, with D perhaps matching TRBD1 (5 bases). The CDR3 extends over 15 amino acids. V was pared by 0 bases and J by 9 bases, with 12 bases between. The V gene's germline CDR1 is MNHEY and CDR2 SVGAGI. The chain's CDR3 is CASSYSGQGSSPLHF. DNA for the CDR3: TGTGCCAGCAGTTACTCCGGCCAGGGAAGTTCACCCCTCCACTTT.

This rearrangement joins TRBV6-5 to TRBJ2-7; unclear D gene. This CDR3 spans 13 amino acids. V lost 2 bases to trimming and J lost 2 bases, with 7 bases between them. Germline-derived CDR1 and CDR2 are MNHEY and SVGAGI. CDR3 amino acids: CASSYASAYEQYF. The CDR3 nucleotides read TGTGCCAGCAGTTACGCCAGCGCCTACGAGCAGTACTTC.

The J gene is TRBJ2-5, the V gene TRBV7-3, with TRBD2 matching over 8 bases. The CDR3 spans 15 residues. Germline loops: CDR1 SGHTA, CDR2 FQGTGA. Trimming cost V 1 base and J 4 bases; bases outside gene matches: 5. The CDR3 protein is CASSLNGGAPETQYF. In nucleotides, the CDR3 is TGTGCCAGCAGCTTAAACGGGGGGGCCCCAGAGACCCAGTACTTC.

V and J are TRBV7-9 and TRBJ1-5, with 10 positions matching TRBD1. Germline CDR1 and CDR2: SEHNR and FQNEAQ (reference sequence). V was clipped by 2 bases and J by 7 bases; unmatched bases: 5. This CDR3 has 15 residues. CDR3 nucleotide sequence: TGTGCCAGCAGCTTATTCACGGACAGGGGGCAGCCCCAGCATTTT. This encodes CASSLFTDRGQPQHF.

This clone was counted at least ten times. The CDR3 here is CASSSNFEQYF. The CDR3 nucleotides are TGTGCCAGCAGCTCCAATTTCGAGCAGTACTTC. The chain is built from TRBV11-1 and TRBJ2-7; D not resolved. The germline V gene has CDR1 SGHAT and CDR2 FQDESV (reference sequence). Deletions cut 4 bases from V and 6 bases from J, with 7 bases between. CDR3 length: 11 amino acids.

The chain combines TRBV7-3 with TRBJ1-3; D unclear. Germline CDR1 is SGHTA and CDR2 is FQGTGA. Trimming cost V 5 bases and J 4 bases, with 9 bases left between them. CDR3 length equals 13 residues. The chain's CDR3 is CASSQTAGNTIYF. In DNA form, the CDR3 reads TGTGCCAGCAGCCAAACCGCGGGAAACACCATATATTTT.

The V gene is TRBV4-1, the J gene TRBJ1-6; D not resolved. The germline V gene has CDR1 MGHRA and CDR2 YSYEKL. V was shortened by 0 bases and J by 11 bases, with 5 bases between the two germline ends. The CDR3 spans 12 residues. CDR3 protein: CASSQDIPPLHF. CDR3 nucleotides: TGCGCCAGCAGCCAAGATATCCCACCCCTCCACTTT.

The chain joins TRBV6-5 to TRBJ1-5; no reliable D call. V shed 0 bases and J shed 0 bases, with 6 bases lying between them. The germline gives CDR1 MNHEY, CDR2 SVGAGI. The CDR3 extends over 15 amino acids. The CDR3, as DNA: TGTGCCAGCAGTTACTCGTTCGGTAGCAATCAGCCCCAGCATTTT. Protein: CASSYSFGSNQPQHF.

V and J are TRBV10-3 and TRBJ1-5, with 7 bases aligning to TRBD1. Germline CDR1 is ENHRY and CDR2 is SYGVKD. The CDR3 consists of 15 residues. V was pared by 0 bases and J by 2 bases, with 1 base of the junction left unmatched. CDR3 region: CAISESDRGNQPQHF. The CDR3 DNA sequence: TGTGCCATCAGTGAGTCTGACAGGGGCAATCAGCCCCAGCATTTT.

The V call is TRBV9, the J call TRBJ1-2; D gene ambiguous. V lost 0 bases, J lost 4 bases, and 10 bases lay in between. The CDR3 is 14 residues long. The germline V gene encodes CDR1 SGDLS and CDR2 YYNGEE. DNA of the CDR3: TGTGCCAGCAGCGTAGACAGCCTCCTCTATGGCTACACCTTC. It encodes CASSVDSLLYGYTF.

The V and J genes are TRBV13 and TRBJ1-1, with D possibly matching TRBD1 (5 bases). Germline assignment: CDR1 PRHDT and CDR2 FYEKMQ (reference sequence). The germline V and J ends were trimmed by 3 bases and 2 bases, with 16 bases remaining between them. CDR3 length equals 16 residues. DNA for the CDR3: TGTGCCAGCAGCTTCGGGGGTACCCCACCTAACACTGAAGCTTTCTTT. It encodes CASSFGGTPPNTEAFF. Variable domain in full (rest from reference TRBV13 and TRBJ1-1): AAGVIQSPRHLIKEKRETATLKCYPIPRHDTVYWYQQGPGQDPQFLISFYEKMQSDKGSIPDRFSAQQFSDYHSELNMSSLELGDSALYFCASSFGGTPPNTEAFFGQGTRLTVV.

The rearrangement uses TRBV6-5 and TRBJ1-4; 10 bases are shared with TRBD1. Trimming at V came to 6 bases and at J to 13 bases, leaving 14 bases not matched to a gene. Germline CDR1 is MNHEY and CDR2 is SVGAGI. The CDR3 runs to 15 residues. The CDR3 DNA is TGTGCCAGCAGACCGAATCCGGGACAGGGGTATGGACTGTTTTTT. Protein product: CASRPNPGQGYGLFF.

This chain links TRBV5-4 with TRBJ2-3; 10 nucleotides agree with TRBD2. Germline V gene sequence: CDR1 SGHNT, CDR2 YYREEE (reference sequence). The length of the CDR3 is 15 residues. J was trimmed by 2 bases and V by 4 bases; bases with no gene match: 4. CDR3 residues: CASSRSGGATDTQYF. The CDR3, as DNA: TGTGCCAGCAGCCGCAGCGGGGGGGCCACAGATACGCAGTATTTT.

The genes are TRBV11-2 and TRBJ1-1, with TRBD1 matching 7 bases. The J segment lost 1 base and the V segment lost 7 bases, leaving 6 bases of the junction unmatched. This CDR3 has 14 amino acids. Germline assignment: CDR1 SGHAT and CDR2 FQNNGV. CDR3 DNA: TGTGCCAGCACCCCAGGGACAGCGAACACTGAAGCTTTCTTT. Its translation: CASTPGTANTEAFF.

This clone turned up a few times. This chain links TRBV6-5 with TRBJ2-4; possible D gene TRBD1, 6 bases. This CDR3 comprises 14 residues. V lost 6 bases and J 0 bases, leaving 9 bases between the germline ends. Germline V lookup: CDR1 MNHEY, CDR2 SVGAGI. The CDR3 DNA is TGTGCCAGCAGAACAGGGTTAGCCAAAAACATTCAGTACTTC. It yields the protein CASRTGLAKNIQYF.

This chain links TRBV10-1 with TRBJ2-4, with TRBD2 matching over 8 bases. This CDR3 region has 13 residues. Germline lookup yields CDR1 WNHNN and CDR2 SYGVQD (reference sequence). V shed 6 bases, J shed 8 bases, and the junction held 6 bases outside the gene matches. The CDR3 DNA reads TGCGCCAGCAGCCGAGCGGGAGACGACATTCAGTACTTC. Its translation is CASSRAGDDIQYF.

The rearrangement links TRBV7-3 to TRBJ1-6; the D is unclear. This CDR3 spans 12 amino acids. In germline, CDR1 is SGHTA, CDR2 FQGTGA. V gave up 5 bases and J gave up 10 bases, with 9 bases separating them. The CDR3, as DNA: TGTGCCAGCAGCATGGCGGGGTCACCCCTCCACTTT. Encoded protein: CASSMAGSPLHF.

This clone was detected only a few times. The chain recombines TRBV5-1 with TRBJ1-1; no definite D call. Trimming took 3 bases from V and 9 from J, leaving 18 bases between them. The V gene's germline CDR1 is SGHRS and CDR2 YFSETQ. This CDR3 has 14 amino acids. The CDR3 region has the DNA TGCGCCAGCAGCTCTTCTTACACCTCGCTTCAAGCTTTCTTT. It yields the protein CASSSSYTSLQAFF. Based on the CDR3 plus reference TRBV5-1 and TRBJ1-1, the full variable domain is KAGVTQTPRYLIKTRGQQVTLSCSPISGHRSVSWYQQTPGQGLQFLFEYFSETQRNKGNFPGRFSGRQFSNSRSEMNVSTLELGDSALYLCASSSSYTSLQAFFGQGTRLTVV.

This clone was observed a few times. V and J are TRBV4-3 and TRBJ2-7; possibly TRBD2 for D (5 bases). V lost 4 bases to trimming and J lost 5 bases, with 12 bases between them. CDR1 and CDR2 from the germline V gene are LGHNA and YSLEER. The CDR3 has 13 amino acids. The CDR3 nucleotides read TGCGCCAGCAGCCGGAGGATCTTCGACGAGCAGTACTTC. Its protein product is CASSRRIFDEQYF.

The V and J genes are TRBV9 and TRBJ2-3; 13 nucleotides match TRBD2. Germline assignment: CDR1 SGDLS and CDR2 YYNGEE. This CDR3 comprises 16 residues. CDR3 in DNA: TGTAGCAGCGTCCTCGGGACTAGCGGGACTTCAGATACGCAGTATTTT. This sequence encodes CSSVLGTSGTSDTQYF.

This chain uses TRBV13 with TRBJ1-3, with 9 bases that match TRBD1. The V and J ends lost 0 bases and 5 bases, in that order; junction bases with no gene match: 8. Germline V gives CDR1 PRHDT, CDR2 FYEKMQ (reference sequence). This CDR3 region has 17 residues. CDR3 amino acids: CASSLGAGTGWRNTIYF. The CDR3, as DNA: TGTGCCAGCAGCTTAGGAGCCGGGACAGGGTGGAGAAACACCATATATTTT.

The chain couples TRBV7-2 to TRBJ1-2; D gene unclear. CDR1 and CDR2 from the germline V gene are SGHTA and FQGNSA. The CDR3 has 14 amino acids. Trimming took 6 bases from V and 5 from J, leaving 16 bases between them. CDR3 region: CASRQGPSLYGYTF. CDR3 in DNA: TGTGCCAGCAGACAAGGCCCTAGCTTATATGGCTACACCTTC.

A single count supports this clone. This chain links TRBV30 with TRBJ2-2; 8 positions match TRBD2. Germline V gene data show CDR1 as GTSNPN and CDR2 as SVGIG (reference sequence). V was pared by 1 base and J by 11 bases, with 9 bases of the junction left unmatched. The CDR3 has 14 residues. In DNA form, the CDR3 reads TGTGCCTGGAGTGAGGCTAGCGGGTTCGGAGAGCTGTTTTTT. Protein sequence: CAWSEASGFGELFF. Drawing the rest from reference TRBV30 and TRBJ2-2, the complete variable domain is SQTIHQWPATLVQPVGSPLSLECTVEGTSNPNLYWYRQAAGRGLQLLFYSVGIGQISSEVPQNLSASRPQDRQFILSSKKLLLSDSGFYLCAWSEASGFGELFFGEGSRLTVL.

Only one count was recorded for this clone. The V gene is TRBV7-3, the J gene TRBJ2-4; perhaps TRBD2 as D (6 bases). This CDR3 region has 14 residues. CDR1 is SGHTA, CDR2 FQGTGA, per germline. The germline V and J ends were trimmed by 6 bases and 8 bases, with 17 bases remaining between them. The CDR3 DNA sequence: TGTGCCAGCAGGTCCGGGACTGGAGGGGACATTCAGTACTTC. Its translation: CASRSGTGGDIQYF.

The rearrangement joins TRBV24-1 to TRBJ1-1; TRBD1 is a possible D gene (6 bases). V lost 2 bases and J 7 bases, leaving 10 bases between the germline ends. This CDR3 comprises 13 residues. In germline, CDR1 is KGHDR, CDR2 SFDVKD. The CDR3 DNA reads TGTGCCACCAGTGATTCGGACAGATTTGAAGCTTTCTTT. Its protein is CATSDSDRFEAFF.

In its sample, this clone was seen a few times. The chain carries TRBV5-1 and TRBJ2-3; TRBD2 aligns across 8 bases. Germline CDR1 reads SGHRS; CDR2 reads YFSETQ. This CDR3 is 16 amino acids long. V was pared by 3 bases and J by 0 bases, with 6 bases of the junction left unmatched. The CDR3 nucleotides are TGCGCCAGCAGCTCCGGGAGGGTCTGGAGCACAGATACGCAGTATTTT. Translating gives CASSSGRVWSTDTQYF.

The V call is TRBV5-1, the J call TRBJ2-3, with TRBD2 identical over 7 bases. The CDR3 covers 16 residues. Germline trimming cut 0 bases from V and 1 base from J; bases unmatched to any gene: 5. The germline gives CDR1 SGHRS, CDR2 YFSETQ. CDR3 nucleotides: TGCGCCAGCAGCTTGGGAGCAGGGAGGGGCACAGATACGCAGTATTTT. This encodes CASSLGAGRGTDTQYF.

This clone was observed a handful of times. The rearrangement links TRBV7-8 to TRBJ2-1; 15 nucleotides match TRBD2. CDR1 and CDR2 (germline): SGHVS, FQNEAQ. V gave up 5 bases and J gave up 1 base; unmatched junction bases: 6. The CDR3 loop spans 18 amino acids. The CDR3 DNA reads as TGTGCCAGCAGCCCCCGGACTAGCGGGGGGGCGTCCTACAATGAGCAGTTCTTC. Translation: CASSPRTSGGASYNEQFF.